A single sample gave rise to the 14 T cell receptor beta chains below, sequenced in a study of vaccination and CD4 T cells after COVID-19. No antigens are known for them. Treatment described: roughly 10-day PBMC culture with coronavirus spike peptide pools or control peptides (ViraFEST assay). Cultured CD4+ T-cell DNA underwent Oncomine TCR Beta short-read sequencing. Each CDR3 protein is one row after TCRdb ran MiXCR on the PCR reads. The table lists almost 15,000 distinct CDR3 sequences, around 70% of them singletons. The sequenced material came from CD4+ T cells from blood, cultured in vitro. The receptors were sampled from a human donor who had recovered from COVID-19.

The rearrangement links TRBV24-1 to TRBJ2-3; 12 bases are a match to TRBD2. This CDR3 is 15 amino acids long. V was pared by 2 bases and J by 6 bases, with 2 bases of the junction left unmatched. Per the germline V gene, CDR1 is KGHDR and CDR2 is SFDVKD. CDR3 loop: CATSDWLAGGDTQYF. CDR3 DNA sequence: TGTGCCACCAGTGATTGGCTAGCGGGAGGGGATACGCAGTATTTT.

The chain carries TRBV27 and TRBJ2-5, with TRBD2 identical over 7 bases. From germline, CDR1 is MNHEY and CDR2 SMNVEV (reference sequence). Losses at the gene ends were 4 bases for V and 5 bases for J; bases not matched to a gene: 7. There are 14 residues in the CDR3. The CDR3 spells CASSSGLFAETQYF. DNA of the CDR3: TGTGCCAGCAGTTCGGGACTATTCGCGGAGACCCAGTACTTC.

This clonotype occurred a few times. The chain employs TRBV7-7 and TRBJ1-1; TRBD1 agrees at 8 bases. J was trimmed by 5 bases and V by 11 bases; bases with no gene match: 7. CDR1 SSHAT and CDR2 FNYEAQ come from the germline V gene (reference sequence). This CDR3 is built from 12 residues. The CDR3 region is CAVGTGGTEAFF. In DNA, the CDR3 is TGTGCCGTGGGGACAGGTGGGACTGAAGCTTTCTTT. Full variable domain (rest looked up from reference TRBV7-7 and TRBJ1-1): GAGVSQSPRYKVTKRGQDVTLRCDPISSHATLYWYQQALGQGPEFLTYFNYEAQPDKSGLPSDRFSAERPEGSISTLTIQRTEQRDSAMYRCAVGTGGTEAFFGQGTRLTVV.

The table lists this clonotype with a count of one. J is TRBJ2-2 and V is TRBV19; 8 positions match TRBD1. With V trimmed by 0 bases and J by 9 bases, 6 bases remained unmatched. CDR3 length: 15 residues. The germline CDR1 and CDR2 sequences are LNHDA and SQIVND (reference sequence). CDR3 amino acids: CASSIEAGGRRELFF. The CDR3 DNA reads TGTGCCAGTAGTATAGAAGCAGGGGGCCGTAGGGAGCTGTTTTTT.

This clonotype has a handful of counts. In nucleotides, the CDR3 is TGTGCCAGCAGCCCCCGCTGGGGGGGCTACGAGCAGTACTTC. Translation gives CASSPRWGGYEQYF. The chain has TRBV7-8 and TRBJ2-7; 7 bases fit TRBD2. Germline lookup yields CDR1 SGHVS and CDR2 FQNEAQ. Trimming removed 5 bases from V and 3 bases from J; junction bases left unmatched: 7. The CDR3 is 14 residues long.

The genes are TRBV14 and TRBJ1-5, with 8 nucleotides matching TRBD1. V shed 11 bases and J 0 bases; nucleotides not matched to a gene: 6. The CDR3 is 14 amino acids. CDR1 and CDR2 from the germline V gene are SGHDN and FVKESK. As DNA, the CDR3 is TGTGCCTGCTTGGACAGGGATAGCAATCAGCCCCAGCATTTT. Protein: CACLDRDSNQPQHF.

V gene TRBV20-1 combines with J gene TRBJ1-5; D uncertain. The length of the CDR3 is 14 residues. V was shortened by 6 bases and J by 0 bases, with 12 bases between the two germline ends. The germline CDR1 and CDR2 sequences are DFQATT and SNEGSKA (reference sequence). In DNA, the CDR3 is TGCAGTGCCTCAGGACGGGTTAGCAATCAGCCCCAGCATTTT. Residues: CSASGRVSNQPQHF.

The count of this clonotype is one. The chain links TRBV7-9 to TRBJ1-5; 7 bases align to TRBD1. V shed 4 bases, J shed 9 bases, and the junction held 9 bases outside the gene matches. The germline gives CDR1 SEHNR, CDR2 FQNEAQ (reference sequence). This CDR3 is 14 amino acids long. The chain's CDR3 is CASSYRGPGGPQHF. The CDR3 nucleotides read TGTGCCAGCAGCTACCGGGGCCCAGGGGGGCCCCAGCATTTT.

Here the CDR3 DNA reads TGTGCCAGCAGTTTATTATCTCGGCAGAGCAATCAGCCCCAGCATTTT. Its translation: CASSLLSRQSNQPQHF. The chain combines TRBV28 with TRBJ1-5; D unresolved. The CDR3 is 16 amino acids. V gave up 1 base and J gave up 1 base, with 11 bases separating them. The V gene's germline CDR1 is MDHEN and CDR2 SYDVKM.

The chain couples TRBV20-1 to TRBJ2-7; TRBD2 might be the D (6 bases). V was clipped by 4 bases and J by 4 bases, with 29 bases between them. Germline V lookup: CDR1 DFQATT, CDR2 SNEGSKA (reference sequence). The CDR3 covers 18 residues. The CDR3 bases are TGCAGTGCTAAAGGATCAGGAGGGGAGAGGGCTTTAGGGTACGAGCAGTACTTC. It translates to CSAKGSGGERALGYEQYF.

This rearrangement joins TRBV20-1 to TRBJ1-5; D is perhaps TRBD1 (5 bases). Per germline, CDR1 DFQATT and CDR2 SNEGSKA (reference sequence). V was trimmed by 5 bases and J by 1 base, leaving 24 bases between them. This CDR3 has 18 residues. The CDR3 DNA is TGCAGTGCTCCAGACCGGCCCGGGGCCTATATGAGCAATCAGCCCCAGCATTTT. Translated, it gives CSAPDRPGAYMSNQPQHF.

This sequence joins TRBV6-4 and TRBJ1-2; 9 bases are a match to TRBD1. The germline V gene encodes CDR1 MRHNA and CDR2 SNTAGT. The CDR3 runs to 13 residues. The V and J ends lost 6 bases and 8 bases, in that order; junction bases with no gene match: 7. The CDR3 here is CASSAGTGLGYTF. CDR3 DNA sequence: TGTGCCAGCAGCGCCGGGACAGGGTTAGGCTACACCTTC.

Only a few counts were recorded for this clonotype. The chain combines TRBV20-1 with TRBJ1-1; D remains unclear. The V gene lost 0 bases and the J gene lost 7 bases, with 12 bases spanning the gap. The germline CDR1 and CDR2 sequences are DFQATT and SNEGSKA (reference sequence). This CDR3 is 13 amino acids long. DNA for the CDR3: TGCAGTGCTAGAGATCCACTGTCCCTTGAAGCTTTCTTT. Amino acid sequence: CSARDPLSLEAFF.

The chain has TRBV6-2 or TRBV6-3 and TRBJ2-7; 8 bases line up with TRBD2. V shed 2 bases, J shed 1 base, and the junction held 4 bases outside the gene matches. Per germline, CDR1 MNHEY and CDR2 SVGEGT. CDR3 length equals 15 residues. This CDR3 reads CASSYRPSGSYEQYF. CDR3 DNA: TGTGCCAGCAGTTACCGACCTAGCGGGTCCTACGAGCAGTACTTC.